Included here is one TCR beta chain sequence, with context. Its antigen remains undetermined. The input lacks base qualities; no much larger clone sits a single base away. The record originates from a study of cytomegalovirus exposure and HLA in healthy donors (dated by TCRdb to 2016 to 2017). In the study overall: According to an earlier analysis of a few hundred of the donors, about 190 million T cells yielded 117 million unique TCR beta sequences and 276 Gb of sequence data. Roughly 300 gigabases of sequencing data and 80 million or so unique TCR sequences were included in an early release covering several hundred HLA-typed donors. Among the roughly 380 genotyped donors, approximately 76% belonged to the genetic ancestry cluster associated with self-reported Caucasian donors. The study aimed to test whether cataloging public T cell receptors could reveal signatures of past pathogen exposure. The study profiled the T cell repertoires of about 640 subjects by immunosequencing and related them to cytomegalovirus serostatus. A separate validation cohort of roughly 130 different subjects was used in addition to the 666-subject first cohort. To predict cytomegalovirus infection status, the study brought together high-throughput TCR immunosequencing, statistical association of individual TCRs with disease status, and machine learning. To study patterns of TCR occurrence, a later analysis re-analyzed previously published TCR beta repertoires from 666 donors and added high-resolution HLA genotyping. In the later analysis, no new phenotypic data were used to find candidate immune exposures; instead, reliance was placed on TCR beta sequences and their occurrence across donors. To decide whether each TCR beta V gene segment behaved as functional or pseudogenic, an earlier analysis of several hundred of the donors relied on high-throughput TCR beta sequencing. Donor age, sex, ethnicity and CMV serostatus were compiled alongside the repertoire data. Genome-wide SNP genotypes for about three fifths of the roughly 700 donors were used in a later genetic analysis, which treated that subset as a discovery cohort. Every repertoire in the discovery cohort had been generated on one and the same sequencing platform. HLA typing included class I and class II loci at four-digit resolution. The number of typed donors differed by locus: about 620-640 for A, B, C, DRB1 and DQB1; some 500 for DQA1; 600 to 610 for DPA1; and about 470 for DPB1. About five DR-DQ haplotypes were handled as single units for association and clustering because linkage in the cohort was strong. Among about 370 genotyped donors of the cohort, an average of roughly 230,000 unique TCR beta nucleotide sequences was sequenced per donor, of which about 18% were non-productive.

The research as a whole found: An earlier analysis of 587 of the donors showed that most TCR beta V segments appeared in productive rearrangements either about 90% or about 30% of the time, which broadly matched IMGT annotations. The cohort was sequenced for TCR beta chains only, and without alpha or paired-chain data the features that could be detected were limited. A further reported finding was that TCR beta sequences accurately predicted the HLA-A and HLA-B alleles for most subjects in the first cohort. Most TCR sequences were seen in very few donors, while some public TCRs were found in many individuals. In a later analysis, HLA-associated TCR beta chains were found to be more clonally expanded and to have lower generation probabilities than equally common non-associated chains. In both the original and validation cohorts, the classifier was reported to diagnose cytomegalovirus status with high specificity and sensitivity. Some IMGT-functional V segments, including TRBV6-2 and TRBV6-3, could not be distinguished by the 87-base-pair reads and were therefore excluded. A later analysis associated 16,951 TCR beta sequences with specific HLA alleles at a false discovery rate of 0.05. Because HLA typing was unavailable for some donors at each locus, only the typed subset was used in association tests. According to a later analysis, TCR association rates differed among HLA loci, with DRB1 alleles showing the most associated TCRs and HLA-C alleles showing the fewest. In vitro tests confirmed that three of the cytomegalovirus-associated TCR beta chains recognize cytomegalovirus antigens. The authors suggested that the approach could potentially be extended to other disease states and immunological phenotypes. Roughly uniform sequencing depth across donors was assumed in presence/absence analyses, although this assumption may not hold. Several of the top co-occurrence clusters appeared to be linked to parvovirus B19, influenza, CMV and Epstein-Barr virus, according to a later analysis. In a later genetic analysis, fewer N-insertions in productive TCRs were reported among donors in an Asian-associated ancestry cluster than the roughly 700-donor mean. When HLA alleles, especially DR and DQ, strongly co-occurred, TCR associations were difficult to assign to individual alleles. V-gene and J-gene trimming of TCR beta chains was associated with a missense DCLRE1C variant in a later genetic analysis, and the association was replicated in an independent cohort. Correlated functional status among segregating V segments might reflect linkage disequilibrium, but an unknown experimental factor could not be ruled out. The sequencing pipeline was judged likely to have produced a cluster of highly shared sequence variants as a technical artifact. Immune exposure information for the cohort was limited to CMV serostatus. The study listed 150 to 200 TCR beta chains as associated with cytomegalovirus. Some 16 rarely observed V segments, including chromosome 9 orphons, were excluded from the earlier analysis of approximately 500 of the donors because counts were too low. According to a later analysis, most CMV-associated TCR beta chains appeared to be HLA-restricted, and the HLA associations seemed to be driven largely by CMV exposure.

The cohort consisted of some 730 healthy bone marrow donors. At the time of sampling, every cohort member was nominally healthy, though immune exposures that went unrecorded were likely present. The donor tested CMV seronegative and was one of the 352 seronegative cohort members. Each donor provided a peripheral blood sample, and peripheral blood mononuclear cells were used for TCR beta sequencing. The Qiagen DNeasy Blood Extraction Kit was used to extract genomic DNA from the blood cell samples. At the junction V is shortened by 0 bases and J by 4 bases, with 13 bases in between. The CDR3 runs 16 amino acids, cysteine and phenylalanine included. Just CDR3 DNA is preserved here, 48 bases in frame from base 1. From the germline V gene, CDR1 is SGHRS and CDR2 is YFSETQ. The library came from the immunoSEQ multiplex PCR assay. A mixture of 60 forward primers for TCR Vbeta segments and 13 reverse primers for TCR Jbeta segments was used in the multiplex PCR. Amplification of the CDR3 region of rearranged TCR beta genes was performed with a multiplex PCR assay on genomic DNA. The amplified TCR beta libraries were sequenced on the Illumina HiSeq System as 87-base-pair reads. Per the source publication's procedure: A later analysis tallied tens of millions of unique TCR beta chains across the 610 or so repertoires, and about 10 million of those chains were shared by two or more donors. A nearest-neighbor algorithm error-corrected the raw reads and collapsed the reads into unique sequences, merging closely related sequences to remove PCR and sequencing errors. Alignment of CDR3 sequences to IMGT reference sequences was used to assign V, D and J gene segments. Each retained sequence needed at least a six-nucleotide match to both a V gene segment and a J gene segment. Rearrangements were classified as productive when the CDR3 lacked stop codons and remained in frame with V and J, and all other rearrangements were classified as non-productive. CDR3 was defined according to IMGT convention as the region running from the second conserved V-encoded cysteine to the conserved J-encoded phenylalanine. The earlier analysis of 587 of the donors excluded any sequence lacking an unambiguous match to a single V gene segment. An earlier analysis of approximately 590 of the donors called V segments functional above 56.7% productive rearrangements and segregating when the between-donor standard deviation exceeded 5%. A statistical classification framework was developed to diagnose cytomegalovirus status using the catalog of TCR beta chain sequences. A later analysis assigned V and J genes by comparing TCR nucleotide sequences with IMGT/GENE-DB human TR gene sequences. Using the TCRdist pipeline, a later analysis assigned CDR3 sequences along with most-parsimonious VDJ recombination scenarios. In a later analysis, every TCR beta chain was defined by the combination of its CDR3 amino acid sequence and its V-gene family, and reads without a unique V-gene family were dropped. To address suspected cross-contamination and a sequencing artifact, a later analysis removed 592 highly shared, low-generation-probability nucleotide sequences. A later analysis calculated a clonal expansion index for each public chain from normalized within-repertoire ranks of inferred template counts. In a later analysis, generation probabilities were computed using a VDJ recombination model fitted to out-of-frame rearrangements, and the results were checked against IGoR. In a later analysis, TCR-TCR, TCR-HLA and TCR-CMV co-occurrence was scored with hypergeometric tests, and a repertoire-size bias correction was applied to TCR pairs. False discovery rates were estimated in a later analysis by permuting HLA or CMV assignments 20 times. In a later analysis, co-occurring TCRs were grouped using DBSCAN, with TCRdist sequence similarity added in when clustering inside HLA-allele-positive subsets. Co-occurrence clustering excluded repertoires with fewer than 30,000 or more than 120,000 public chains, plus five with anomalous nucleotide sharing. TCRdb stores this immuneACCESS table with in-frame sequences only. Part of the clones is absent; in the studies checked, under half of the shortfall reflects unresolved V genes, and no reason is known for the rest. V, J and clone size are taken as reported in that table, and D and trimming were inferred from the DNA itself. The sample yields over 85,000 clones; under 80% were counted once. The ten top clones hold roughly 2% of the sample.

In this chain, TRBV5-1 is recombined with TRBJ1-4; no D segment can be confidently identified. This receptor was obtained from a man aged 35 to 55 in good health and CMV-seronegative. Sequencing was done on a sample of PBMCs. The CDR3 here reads CASSLAGQPLNEKLFF. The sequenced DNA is TGCGCCAGCAGCTTGGCCGGTCAACCCCTTAATGAAAAACTGTTTTTT. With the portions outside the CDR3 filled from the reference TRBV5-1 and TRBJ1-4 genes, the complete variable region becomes KAGVTQTPRYLIKTRGQQVTLSCSPISGHRSVSWYQQTPGQGLQFLFEYFSETQRNKGNFPGRFSGRQFSNSRSEMNVSTLELGDSALYLCASSLAGQPLNEKLFFGSGTQLSVL.